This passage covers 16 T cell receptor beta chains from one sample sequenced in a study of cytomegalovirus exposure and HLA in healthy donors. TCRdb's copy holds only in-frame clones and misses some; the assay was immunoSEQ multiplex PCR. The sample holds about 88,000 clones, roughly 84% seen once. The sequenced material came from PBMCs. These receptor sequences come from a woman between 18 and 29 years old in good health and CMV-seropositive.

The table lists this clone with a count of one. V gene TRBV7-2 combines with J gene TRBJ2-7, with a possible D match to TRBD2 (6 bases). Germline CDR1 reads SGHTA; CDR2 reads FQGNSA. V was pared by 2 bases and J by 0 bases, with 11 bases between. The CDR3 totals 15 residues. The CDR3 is CASSLLLGGSYEQYF. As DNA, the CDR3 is TGTGCCAGCAGCTTATTACTGGGGGGCTCCTACGAGCAGTACTTC.

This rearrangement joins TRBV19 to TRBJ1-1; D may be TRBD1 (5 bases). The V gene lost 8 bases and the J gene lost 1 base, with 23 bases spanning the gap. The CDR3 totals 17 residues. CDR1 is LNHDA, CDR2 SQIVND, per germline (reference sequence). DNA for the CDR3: TGTGCCAGTTCCACCGCATCCTTTGACAGTAGGAACACTGAAGCTTTCTTT. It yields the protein CASSTASFDSRNTEAFF. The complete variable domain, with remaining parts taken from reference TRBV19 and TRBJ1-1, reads DGGITQSPKYLFRKEGQNVTLSCEQNLNHDAMYWYRQDPGQGLRLIYYSQIVNDFQKGDIAEGYSVSREKKESFPLTVTSAQKNPTAFYLCASSTASFDSRNTEAFFGQGTRLTVV.

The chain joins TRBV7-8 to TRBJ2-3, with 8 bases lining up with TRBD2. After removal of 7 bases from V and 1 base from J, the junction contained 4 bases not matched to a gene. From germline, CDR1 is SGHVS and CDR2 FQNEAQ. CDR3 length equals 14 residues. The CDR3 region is CASNQAGGTDTQYF. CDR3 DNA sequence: TGTGCCAGCAACCAAGCGGGAGGCACAGATACGCAGTATTTT.

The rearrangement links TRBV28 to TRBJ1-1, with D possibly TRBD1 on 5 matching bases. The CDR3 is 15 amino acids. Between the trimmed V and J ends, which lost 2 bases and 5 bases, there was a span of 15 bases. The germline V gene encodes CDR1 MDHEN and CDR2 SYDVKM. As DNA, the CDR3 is TGTGCCAGCAGTTTACAGAAAGGGGTGGGAACTGAAGCTTTCTTT. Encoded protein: CASSLQKGVGTEAFF.

CDR3: CASSQGAETQYF. Here the CDR3 DNA reads TGTGCCAGCAGCCAGGGGGCGGAGACCCAGTACTTC. V usage is TRBV4-2 and J usage is TRBJ2-5, with a tentative D call TRBD1 (6 bases). Germline assignment: CDR1 LGHNA and CDR2 YNFKEQ. The ends were cut back, 3 bases at V and 5 bases at J, with 7 bases in the middle. This CDR3 has 12 residues.

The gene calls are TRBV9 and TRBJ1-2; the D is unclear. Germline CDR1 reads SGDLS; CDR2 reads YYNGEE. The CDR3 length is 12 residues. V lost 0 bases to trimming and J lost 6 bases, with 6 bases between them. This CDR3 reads CASSVGQDGYTF. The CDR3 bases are TGTGCCAGCAGCGTAGGTCAGGATGGCTACACCTTC.

The CDR3 spells CASSDRQGLRGMNTEAFF. CDR3 nucleotides: TGTGCCAGCAGTGACCGACAGGGTTTGAGGGGCATGAACACTGAAGCTTTCTTT. V gene TRBV2 combines with J gene TRBJ1-1; 7 bases agree with TRBD1. The ends lost 3 bases at V and 0 bases at J; junction bases unmatched: 13. This CDR3 region has 18 residues. Germline values: CDR1 SNHLY, CDR2 FYNNEI.

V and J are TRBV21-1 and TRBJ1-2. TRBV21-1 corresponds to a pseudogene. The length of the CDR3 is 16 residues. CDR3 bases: TGTGCCAGCAGCAGAACGATCCCCGTAAGCGCCTATGGCTACACCTTC. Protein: CASSRTIPVSAYGYTF.

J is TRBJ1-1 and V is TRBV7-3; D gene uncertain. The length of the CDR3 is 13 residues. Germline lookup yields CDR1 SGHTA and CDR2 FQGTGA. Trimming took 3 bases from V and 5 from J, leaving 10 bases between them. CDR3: CASSLTRRTEAFF. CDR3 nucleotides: TGTGCCAGCAGCTTGACGAGGCGGACTGAAGCTTTCTTT.

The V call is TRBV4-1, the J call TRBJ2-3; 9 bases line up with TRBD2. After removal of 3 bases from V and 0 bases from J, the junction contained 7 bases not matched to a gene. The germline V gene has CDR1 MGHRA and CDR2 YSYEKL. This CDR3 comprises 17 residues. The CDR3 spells CASSQLAGRLSTDTQYF. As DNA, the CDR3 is TGCGCCAGCAGCCAGCTAGCGGGGCGCCTTAGCACAGATACGCAGTATTTT.

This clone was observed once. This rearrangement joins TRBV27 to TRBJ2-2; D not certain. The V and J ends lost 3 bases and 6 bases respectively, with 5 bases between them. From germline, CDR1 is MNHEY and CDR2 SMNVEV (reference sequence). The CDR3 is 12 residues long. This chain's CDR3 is CASSLRPGELFF. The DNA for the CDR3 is TGTGCCAGCAGTTTGAGGCCCGGGGAGCTGTTTTTT.

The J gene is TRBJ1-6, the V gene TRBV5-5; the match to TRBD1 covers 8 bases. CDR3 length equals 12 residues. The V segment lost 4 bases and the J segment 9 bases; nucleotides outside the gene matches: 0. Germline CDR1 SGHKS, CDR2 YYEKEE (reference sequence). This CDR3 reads CASSGQGSPLHF. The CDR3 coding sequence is TGTGCCAGCAGCGGACAGGGTTCACCCCTCCACTTT.

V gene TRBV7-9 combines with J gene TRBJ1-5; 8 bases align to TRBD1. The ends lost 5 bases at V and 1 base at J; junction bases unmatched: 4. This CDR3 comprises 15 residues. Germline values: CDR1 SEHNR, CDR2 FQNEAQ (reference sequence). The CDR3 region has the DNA TGTGCCAGCAGCCCGACAGGGGCGAGCAATCAGCCCCAGCATTTT. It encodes CASSPTGASNQPQHF.

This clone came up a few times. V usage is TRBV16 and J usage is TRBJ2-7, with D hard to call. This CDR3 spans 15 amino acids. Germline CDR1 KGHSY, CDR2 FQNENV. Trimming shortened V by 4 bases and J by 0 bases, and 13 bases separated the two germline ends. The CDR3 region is CASSPPRQSSYEQYF. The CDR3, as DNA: TGTGCCAGCAGCCCGCCGCGGCAGAGCTCCTACGAGCAGTACTTC.

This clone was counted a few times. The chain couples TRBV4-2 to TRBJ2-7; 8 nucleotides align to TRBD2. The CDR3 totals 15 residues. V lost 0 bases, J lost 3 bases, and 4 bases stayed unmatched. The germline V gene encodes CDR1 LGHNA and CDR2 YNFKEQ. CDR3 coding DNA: TGTGCCAGCAGCCAAGATCGGGGGGGACGCTACGAGCAGTACTTC. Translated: CASSQDRGGRYEQYF.

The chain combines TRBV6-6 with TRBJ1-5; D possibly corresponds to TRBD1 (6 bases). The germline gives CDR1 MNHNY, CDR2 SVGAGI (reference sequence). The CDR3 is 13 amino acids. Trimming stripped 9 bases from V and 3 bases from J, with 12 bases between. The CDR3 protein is CARGGVFNQPQHF. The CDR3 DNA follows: TGTGCCAGAGGGGGGGTGTTCAATCAGCCCCAGCATTTT.